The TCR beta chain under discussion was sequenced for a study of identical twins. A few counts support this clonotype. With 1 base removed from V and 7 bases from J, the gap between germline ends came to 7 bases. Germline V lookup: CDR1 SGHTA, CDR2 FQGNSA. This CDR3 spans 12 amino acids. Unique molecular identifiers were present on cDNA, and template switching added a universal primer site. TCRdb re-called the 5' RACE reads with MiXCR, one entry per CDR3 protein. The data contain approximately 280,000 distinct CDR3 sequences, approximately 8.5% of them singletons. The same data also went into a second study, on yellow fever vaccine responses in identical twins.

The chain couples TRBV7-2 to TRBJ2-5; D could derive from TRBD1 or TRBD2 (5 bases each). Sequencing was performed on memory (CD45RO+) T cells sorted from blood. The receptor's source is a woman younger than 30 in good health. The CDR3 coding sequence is TGTGCCAGCAGCTTAGATGGGGGGACCCAGTACTTC. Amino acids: CASSLDGGTQYF.